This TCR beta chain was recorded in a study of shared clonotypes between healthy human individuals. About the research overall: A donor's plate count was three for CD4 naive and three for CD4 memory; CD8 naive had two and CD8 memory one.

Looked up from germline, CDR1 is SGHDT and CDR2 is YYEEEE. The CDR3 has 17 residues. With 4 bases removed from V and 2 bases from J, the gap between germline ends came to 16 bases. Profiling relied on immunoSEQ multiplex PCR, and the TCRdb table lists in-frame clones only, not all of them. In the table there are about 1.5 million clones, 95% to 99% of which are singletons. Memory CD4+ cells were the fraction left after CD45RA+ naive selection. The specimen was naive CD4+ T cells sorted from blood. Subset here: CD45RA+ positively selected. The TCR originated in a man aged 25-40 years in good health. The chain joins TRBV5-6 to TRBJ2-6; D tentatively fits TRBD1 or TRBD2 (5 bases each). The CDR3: CASSQDWGSAGANVLTF. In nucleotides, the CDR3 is TGTGCCAGCAGCCAGGACTGGGGGAGTGCTGGGGCCAACGTCCTGACTTTC.